A single sample is the source of the 6 T cell receptor beta chains below, sequenced in a study of cytomegalovirus exposure and HLA in healthy donors. Use of 60 Vbeta and 13 Jbeta primers characterized the PCR. Only in-frame clones appear in the TCRdb table, and some are missing; sequencing was by immunoSEQ multiplex PCR. The repertoire includes about 190,000 clones, approximately 81% of them detected once, and 3.5% to 4% sits in the top ten. The sample taken for sequencing was PBMCs. The receptors derive from a man between 50 and 59 years old in good health and CMV-seronegative.

In this sample, this clone turned up a few times. This chain connects TRBV6-5 to TRBJ1-2; D may be TRBD1 (5 bases). V was cut by 6 bases and J by 3 bases, with 8 bases left in between. The length of the CDR3 is 12 residues. From germline, CDR1 is MNHEY and CDR2 SVGAGI. The CDR3: CASSPGDYGYTF. The CDR3 DNA reads as TGTGCCAGCAGCCCGGGGGACTATGGCTACACCTTC.

The chain employs TRBV7-2 and TRBJ2-3; 7 bases line up with TRBD2. Germline V gene sequence: CDR1 SGHTA, CDR2 FQGNSA. The length of the CDR3 is 17 residues. The V gene end was trimmed by 1 base and the J gene end by 4 bases; junction bases not matched to a gene: 11. As DNA, the CDR3 is TGTGCCAGCAGCTTAGTTGGGAGGGAGTTAGGTTCAGATACGCAGTATTTT. Amino acids: CASSLVGRELGSDTQYF.

This chain links TRBV11-3 with TRBJ2-7; TRBD1 is a possible D gene (5 bases). Trimming shortened V by 3 bases and J by 3 bases, and 6 bases separated the two germline ends. Germline CDR1 SGHNT, CDR2 YENEEA. The CDR3 contains 12 residues. The CDR3 loop reads CASSLQGYEQYF. The CDR3 DNA reads as TGTGCCAGCAGCTTGCAGGGCTACGAGCAGTACTTC.

V is TRBV29-1 and J is TRBJ2-5, with TRBD2 matching over 7 bases. Trimming at V came to 4 bases and at J to 5 bases, leaving 10 bases not matched to a gene. Germline V gene data show CDR1 as SQVTM and CDR2 as ANQGSEA. The CDR3 totals 14 residues. The CDR3 bases are TGCAGCGTTGCGGCTAGCGGATATAGGGAGACCCAGTACTTC. This encodes CSVAASGYRETQYF. The full variable domain, rest sourced from reference TRBV29-1 and TRBJ2-5, is SAVISQKPSRDICQRGTSLTIQCQVDSQVTMMFWYRQQPGQSLTLIATANQGSEATYESGFVIDKFPISRPNLTFSTLTVSNMSPEDSSIYLCSVAASGYRETQYFGPGTRLLVL.

The genes are TRBV5-4 and TRBJ2-7, with D possibly matching TRBD1 (6 bases). The germline V gene has CDR1 SGHNT and CDR2 YYREEE (reference sequence). This CDR3 comprises 15 residues. Trimming took off 0 bases at V and 0 bases at J, with 10 bases between the two ends. The CDR3 bases are TGTGCCAGCAGCTTGGGCCAGGGGATCTCCTACGAGCAGTACTTC. The encoded protein is CASSLGQGISYEQYF.

This clone appeared many times. This chain uses TRBV4-1 with TRBJ1-6, with 8 bases aligning to TRBD1. There are 15 residues in the CDR3. After removal of 1 base from V and 8 bases from J, the junction contained 4 bases not matched to a gene. Germline V CDR1 and CDR2: MGHRA, YSYEKL. The CDR3 DNA is TGCGCCAGCAGCCAAGGGACAGGGAGGTATTCACCCCTCCACTTT. Its translation: CASSQGTGRYSPLHF.